The 30 T cell receptor beta chains listed next were all sequenced from one sample in a study of blood T cells in healthy people across ages. Then a second PCR, running roughly 6 to 11 cycles, was carried out with a sample-barcoded 5' primer and a J-beta primer mix. TCRdb fed the 5' RACE reads into MiXCR, producing one record per CDR3 protein. In the table there are approximately 600,000 distinct CDR3 sequences, around three fifths of which are singletons. The specimen was blood. The receptors shown here come from a man between 60 and 70 years old in good health.

The chain joins TRBV4-1 to TRBJ2-5, with TRBD2 identical over 8 bases. V was clipped by 1 base and J by 2 bases; unmatched bases: 6. CDR1 is MGHRA and CDR2 is YSYEKL in the germline V gene. The CDR3 sequence is 16 residues long. CDR3 loop: CASSQGISGAQETQYF. DNA for the CDR3: TGCGCCAGCAGCCAAGGGATTAGCGGGGCTCAAGAGACCCAGTACTTC.

CDR3 sequence reads: CASSLAFGGQPQHF. DNA for the CDR3: TGTGCCAGCAGTTTAGCGTTCGGGGGCCAGCCCCAGCATTTT. The chain joins TRBV12-3 or TRBV12-4 to TRBJ1-5; tentative D call: TRBD1 (6 bases). The V and J ends lost 0 bases and 7 bases respectively, with 10 bases between them. This CDR3 is built from 14 residues.

V gene TRBV20-1 combines with J gene TRBJ1-6; a weak D match, TRBD1 (5 bases). V lost 5 bases to trimming and J lost 8 bases, with 19 bases between them. Per the germline V gene, CDR1 is DFQATT and CDR2 is SNEGSKA (reference sequence). This CDR3 region has 15 residues. The DNA of the CDR3 is TGCAGTGCTCCGGACCCAGGGAAGAGATATTCACCCCTCCACTTT. This gives the protein CSAPDPGKRYSPLHF.

At least ten counts were recorded for this clonotype. V gene TRBV29-1 combines with J gene TRBJ2-7, with 9 bases matching TRBD2. Germline V CDR1 and CDR2: SQVTM, ANQGSEA. The CDR3 totals 13 residues. The trim removed 4 bases at V and 3 bases at J, leaving 4 bases unmatched. The CDR3 sequence: CSVVERGDYEQYF. The CDR3 coding sequence is TGCAGCGTTGTGGAGCGGGGGGACTACGAGCAGTACTTC.

V and J are TRBV6-2 or TRBV6-3 and TRBJ2-7; possibly TRBD1 or TRBD2 for D (5 bases each). V was shortened by 5 bases and J by 5 bases, with 19 bases between the two germline ends. From germline, CDR1 is MNHEY and CDR2 SVGEGT. The CDR3 is 15 amino acids. The CDR3 reads CASSPEGPDSHEQYF. CDR3 DNA: TGTGCCAGCAGTCCAGAGGGCCCCGACAGCCACGAGCAGTACTTC.

The chain has TRBV7-9 and TRBJ2-5, with D tentatively TRBD1 or TRBD2 (6 bases each). CDR1 is SEHNR, CDR2 FQNEAQ, per germline (reference sequence). CDR3 size: 15 residues. V gave up 5 bases and J gave up 1 base, with 14 bases separating them. The CDR3 reads CASSIFGGLQETQYF. The CDR3 DNA sequence: TGTGCCAGCAGCATATTTGGGGGGCTCCAAGAGACCCAGTACTTC.

The rearrangement uses TRBV20-1 and TRBJ1-5; no clear D. Trimming removed 6 bases at V and 0 bases at J, with 9 bases between. CDR3 size: 13 residues. CDR1 is DFQATT, CDR2 SNEGSKA, per germline (reference sequence). The DNA for the CDR3 is TGCAGTGCGGCCCAGTATAGCAATCAGCCCCAGCATTTT. This sequence encodes CSAAQYSNQPQHF.

This clonotype was observed a handful of times. The chain joins TRBV12-3 or TRBV12-4 to TRBJ2-7; the D is unclear. V dropped 4 bases and J dropped 6 bases, with 7 bases sitting between them. CDR3 length: 11 amino acids. The DNA of the CDR3 is TGTGCCAGCAGTTCCCTCCTCGAGCAGTACTTC. This gives the protein CASSSLLEQYF.

This clonotype was seen more than once but under ten times. CDR3 residues: CASSQGDSMNTEAFF. The CDR3 DNA sequence: TGTGCCAGCAGCCAAGGAGACAGTATGAACACTGAAGCTTTCTTT. This chain uses TRBV4-2 with TRBJ1-1; D possibly corresponds to TRBD1 (5 bases). Trimming shortened V by 1 base and J by 0 bases, and 9 bases separated the two germline ends. The CDR3 extends over 15 amino acids. CDR1 and CDR2 (germline): LGHNA, YNFKEQ.

This clonotype was observed a handful of times. V usage is TRBV12-3 or TRBV12-4 and J usage is TRBJ2-5; D gene unclear. This CDR3 is built from 13 residues. V dropped 7 bases and J dropped 2 bases, with 11 bases sitting between them. The CDR3 sequence is CASTPDLQETQYF. DNA for the CDR3: TGTGCCAGCACCCCCGACCTTCAAGAGACCCAGTACTTC.

The rearrangement uses TRBV6-6 and TRBJ1-2; 10 nucleotides line up with TRBD1. The length of the CDR3 is 13 residues. Per the germline V gene, CDR1 is MNHNY and CDR2 is SVGAGI (reference sequence). Losses at the gene ends were 6 bases for V and 7 bases for J; bases not matched to a gene: 5. CDR3 bases: TGTGCCAGCAGCTCGGGACAGGGGATTGGCTACACCTTC. Amino acid sequence: CASSSGQGIGYTF.

The V gene is TRBV12-3 or TRBV12-4, the J gene TRBJ2-4, with D perhaps matching TRBD1 (6 bases). The DNA end favors TRBJ2-7, so the J call may be wrong. The CDR3 is 14 amino acids. CDR3 region: CASSPGHFTYEQYF. In nucleotides, the CDR3 is TGTGCCAGCAGTCCGGGACATTTCACCTACGAGCAGTACTTC.

The chain combines TRBV2 with TRBJ1-2; the D is unclear. Trimming took off 5 bases at V and 0 bases at J, with 7 bases between the two ends. The CDR3 runs to 13 residues. CDR1 and CDR2 (germline): SNHLY, FYNNEI. CDR3 bases: TGTGCCAGCAGTCGAAGCCCTAACTATGGCTACACCTTC. Its translation is CASSRSPNYGYTF.

This clonotype was seen once. The DNA of the CDR3 is TGCAGTGCGATGGGACAGCCCTTCCAGCCCCAGCATTTT. This gives the protein CSAMGQPFQPQHF. The chain joins TRBV20-1 to TRBJ1-5; 7 nucleotides line up with TRBD1. The CDR3 sequence is 13 residues long. The junction had 9 bases not matched to a gene; V was cut back by 6 bases and J by 7 bases. Germline values: CDR1 DFQATT, CDR2 SNEGSKA (reference sequence).

The rearrangement uses TRBV4-1 and TRBJ1-2; D remains ambiguous. V was shortened by 0 bases and J by 0 bases, with 8 bases between the two germline ends. The CDR3 loop spans 15 amino acids. Looked up from germline, CDR1 is MGHRA and CDR2 is YSYEKL. This CDR3 is CASSQDQATNYGYTF. In DNA form, the CDR3 reads TGCGCCAGCAGCCAAGATCAGGCCACTAACTATGGCTACACCTTC.

The rearrangement joins TRBV9 to TRBJ1-2; possible D gene TRBD1, 6 bases. V lost 4 bases and J 7 bases, leaving 20 bases between the germline ends. The CDR3 runs 15 residues. CDR1 is SGDLS, CDR2 YYNGEE, per germline. DNA of the CDR3: TGTGCCAGCAGCCCCCTGAGCCGGCAGGGGACTGGCTACACCTTC. Protein sequence: CASSPLSRQGTGYTF.

The chain uses TRBV5-1 and TRBJ2-1, with TRBD1 as a possible D gene (6 bases). V dropped 6 bases and J dropped 6 bases, with 16 bases sitting between them. CDR1 is SGHRS and CDR2 is YFSETQ in the germline V gene. CDR3 length: 14 residues. The DNA of the CDR3 is TGCGCCAGCACCCCAGGGACAAACTCCAATGAGCAGTTCTTC. Protein sequence: CASTPGTNSNEQFF.

The chain has TRBV12-3 or TRBV12-4 and TRBJ2-1; D is unclear. CDR3 length: 15 amino acids. Between the trimmed V and J ends, which lost 5 bases and 9 bases, there was a span of 20 bases. The chain's CDR3 is CASSPVLRGLGEQFF. Written as DNA, the CDR3 is TGTGCCAGCAGTCCCGTTCTCCGTGGGTTGGGTGAGCAGTTCTTC.

The chain is built from TRBV12-3 or TRBV12-4 and TRBJ1-4; 8 bases map to TRBD1. J was trimmed by 0 bases and V by 11 bases; bases with no gene match: 11. The CDR3 is made up of 16 amino acids. The CDR3 protein is CASRRTGWTTNEKLFF. The CDR3 DNA follows: TGTGCCTCCCGACGGACAGGGTGGACAACTAATGAAAAACTGTTTTTT.

V gene TRBV28 combines with J gene TRBJ2-5; possibly TRBD1 for D (5 bases). The tail of the sequence fits TRBJ2-7 better, so the J call may be wrong. Germline V gene sequence: CDR1 MDHEN, CDR2 SYDVKM. This CDR3 contains 12 residues. The CDR3 sequence is CASSPRQYEQYF. As DNA, the CDR3 is TGTGCCAGCAGCCCTCGACAGTACGAGCAGTACTTC.

The CDR3 DNA reads as TGTGCCAGCAGCGAGCGGGACAGGGGATCGTCTTGGGCCAACGTCCTGACTTTC. Translation gives CASSERDRGSSWANVLTF. The chain combines TRBV13 with TRBJ2-6, with 10 bases lining up with TRBD1. Trimming took 5 bases from V and 5 from J; bases not matched to a gene: 12. CDR1 PRHDT and CDR2 FYEKMQ come from the germline V gene (reference sequence). CDR3 length: 18 residues.

This clonotype was found once. The rearrangement links TRBV27 to TRBJ2-3, with D uncertain. Germline V gene data show CDR1 as MNHEY and CDR2 as SMNVEV (reference sequence). V was pared by 2 bases and J by 6 bases, with 15 bases between. This CDR3 has 15 residues. This CDR3 is CASSLVGSEWDTQYF. The DNA of the CDR3 is TGTGCCAGCAGTTTAGTAGGATCGGAGTGGGATACGCAGTATTTT.

The chain carries TRBV11-2 and TRBJ2-5, with 11 bases that match TRBD2. Germline CDR1 and CDR2: SGHAT and FQNNGV. CDR3 length equals 16 residues. The trim removed 4 bases at V and 2 bases at J, leaving 6 bases unmatched. Written as DNA, the CDR3 is TGTGCCAGCAGCTCCCGGACTAGCGGGTGGCAAGAGACCCAGTACTTC. It specifies CASSSRTSGWQETQYF.

This clonotype has only a few counts. The rearrangement joins TRBV28 to TRBJ1-2, with TRBD1 matching 7 bases. CDR1 and CDR2 (germline): MDHEN, SYDVKM. The trim removed 6 bases at V and 4 bases at J, leaving 8 bases unmatched. CDR3 length equals 14 residues. The CDR3 loop reads CASSRLTGSYGYTF. CDR3 DNA sequence: TGTGCCAGCAGCCGTCTGACAGGGAGCTATGGCTACACCTTC.

The chain uses TRBV15 and TRBJ2-1, with a weak D call TRBD2 (6 bases). CDR3 size: 13 residues. Germline V lookup: CDR1 LNHNV, CDR2 YYDKDF (reference sequence). V shed 0 bases and J shed 10 bases, with 10 bases lying between them. CDR3 region: CATSRDRLAEQFF. Here the CDR3 DNA reads TGTGCCACCAGCAGAGATCGGCTAGCGGAGCAGTTCTTC.

The chain couples TRBV5-1 to TRBJ2-7; 8 nucleotides agree with TRBD2. V was pared by 8 bases and J by 0 bases, with 10 bases of the junction left unmatched. The CDR3 sequence is 15 residues long. From germline, CDR1 is SGHRS and CDR2 YFSETQ. DNA for the CDR3: TGCGCCAGTAGGGTACTTAGCGGGGCCTCCTACGAGCAGTACTTC. Translating gives CASRVLSGASYEQYF. The whole variable domain, filled in from reference TRBV5-1 and TRBJ2-7, reads KAGVTQTPRYLIKTRGQQVTLSCSPISGHRSVSWYQQTPGQGLQFLFEYFSETQRNKGNFPGRFSGRQFSNSRSEMNVSTLELGDSALYLCASRVLSGASYEQYFGPGTRLTVT.

DNA for the CDR3: TGTGCCAGCAGGGGCTCAGAAGAGACCCAGTACTTC. Residues: CASRGSEETQYF. J is TRBJ2-5 and V is TRBV9; D not certain. The CDR3 extends over 12 amino acids. Germline lookup yields CDR1 SGDLS and CDR2 YYNGEE. V was trimmed by 5 bases and J by 3 bases, leaving 8 bases between them.

The V call is TRBV11-2, the J call TRBJ2-2; maybe TRBD1 (5 bases). The V end was cut by 4 bases, the J end by 8 bases, with 8 bases between. The germline CDR1 and CDR2 sequences are SGHAT and FQNNGV. This CDR3 comprises 12 residues. The DNA for the CDR3 is TGTGCCAGCAGCTACTGGACAGGGGAGCTGTTTTTT. Protein: CASSYWTGELFF.

This clonotype was picked up a small number of times. The V gene is TRBV9, the J gene TRBJ2-7; 8 nucleotides agree with TRBD2. With the DNA end fitting TRBJ2-5 better, the J assignment may be wrong. The CDR3 is made up of 15 amino acids. Germline assignment: CDR1 SGDLS and CDR2 YYNGEE. The CDR3 region has the DNA TGTGCCAGCAGCGTTTCTAGCGGGCTTGGGGAGACCCAGTACTTC. This encodes CASSVSSGLGETQYF.

The chain carries TRBV7-9 and TRBJ1-1; D is possibly TRBD1 (6 bases). The germline V gene encodes CDR1 SEHNR and CDR2 FQNEAQ (reference sequence). The ends were cut back, 4 bases at V and 4 bases at J, with 22 bases in the middle. CDR3 size: 17 residues. This CDR3 reads CASSSLLEPGAGTEAFF. In nucleotides, the CDR3 is TGTGCCAGCAGCTCCCTTCTGGAGCCGGGGGCGGGCACTGAAGCTTTCTTT.